This T cell receptor (beta chain) was sequenced for a study of blood T cells in healthy people across ages. Germline CDR1 is MNHNS and CDR2 is SASEGT. The CDR3 consists of 14 residues. The junction had 10 bases not matched to a gene; V was cut back by 4 bases and J by 7 bases. For the second PCR, which ran for about 7 to 11 cycles, a sample-barcoded 5' primer and a J-beta primer mix were used. Using its own MiXCR run on the 5' RACE reads, TCRdb lists one record per CDR3 protein. The table includes 1.2 million to 1.5 million distinct CDR3 sequences, roughly 40% detected once. The receptor was derived from a woman aged 18-29 years in good health. The sequenced sample consisted of blood. The chain is built from TRBV6-1 and TRBJ2-7; 7 nucleotides match TRBD2. This chain's CDR3 is CASSGLADYNEQYF. The CDR3 bases are TGTGCCAGCAGTGGTCTAGCGGACTACAATGAGCAGTACTTC.